This TCR beta chain was found in a study of shared clonotypes between healthy human individuals. The method was immunoSEQ multiplex PCR; TCRdb's version includes in-frame clones alone and lacks a portion of them. The repertoire consists of about 490,000 clones, with 70% to 85% occurring once and the leading ten covering about 12%. Trimming shortened V by 5 bases and J by 2 bases, and 16 bases separated the two germline ends. The CDR3 totals 17 residues. Looked up from germline, CDR1 is SGHTA and CDR2 is FQGNSA. Comments on this clone: Its antigen is undetermined.

Study results and caveats: Collection of samples was limited to blood; tissue repertoires likely differ.

The rearrangement joins TRBV7-2 to TRBJ2-6; unclear D gene. The sequence derives from a woman between 40 and 55 years old in good health. Some clones in this sample may be carry-over from other donors' samples. Input material: PBMCs. Here the CDR3 DNA reads TGTGCCAGCAGCCACCCCCTGCTGGCACCTGGGGCCAACGTCCTGACTTTC. It translates to CASSHPLLAPGANVLTF.